The clone carrying this T cell receptor (beta chain) has ten or more counts. What it recognizes is unknown. The data stem from a study of T cell repertoires in cytomegalovirus infection. On the study more broadly: Both CMV infection and a matching HLA type were indicated by public TCR beta signatures. Study outcomes and limitations: CMV-specific TCR beta clonotypes restricted by HLA-C were the ones dominating the ex vivo response. Pooled public TCR beta family frequency picked out CMV carriers with the relevant HLA.

Trimming took 5 bases from V and 4 from J; bases not matched to a gene: 7. Germline V lookup: CDR1 SEHNR, CDR2 FQNEAQ (reference sequence). The CDR3 is 15 residues long. A single record per CDR3 protein comes from TCRdb applying MiXCR to the reads. The sample yields approximately 500,000 distinct CDR3 sequences, 10% to 12% seen once. The sequencing input was PBMCs. V is TRBV7-9 and J is TRBJ2-1, with TRBD2 matching 8 bases. The sequence derives from a human donor in good health (CMV status not recorded). Some clones in this sample may be carry-over from other donors' samples. CDR3 loop: CASSNTGGPYNEQFF. CDR3 coding DNA: TGTGCCAGCAGCAATACGGGGGGGCCTTACAATGAGCAGTTCTTC.